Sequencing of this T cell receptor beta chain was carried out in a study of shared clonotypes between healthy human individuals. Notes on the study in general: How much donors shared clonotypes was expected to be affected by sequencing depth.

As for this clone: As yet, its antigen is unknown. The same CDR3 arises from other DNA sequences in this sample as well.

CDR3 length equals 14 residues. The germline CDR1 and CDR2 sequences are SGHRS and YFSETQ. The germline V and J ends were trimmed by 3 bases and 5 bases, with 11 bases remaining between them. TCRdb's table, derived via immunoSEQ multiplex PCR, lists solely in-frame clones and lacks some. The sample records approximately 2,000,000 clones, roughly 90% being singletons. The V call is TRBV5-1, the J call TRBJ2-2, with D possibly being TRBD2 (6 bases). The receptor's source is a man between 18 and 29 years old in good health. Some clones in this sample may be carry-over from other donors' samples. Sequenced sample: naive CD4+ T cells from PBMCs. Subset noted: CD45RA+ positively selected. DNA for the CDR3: TGCGCCAGCAGCTCCGGTGGGGGGACCGGGGAGCTGTTTTTT. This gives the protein CASSSGGGTGELFF.